The 30 T cell receptor beta chains reported below all come from one sample, sequenced in a study of T cell repertoires in cytomegalovirus infection. No antigen has been assigned to these receptors. TCRdb reprocessed the reads with MiXCR, giving one entry per CDR3 protein. The table shows about 770,000 distinct CDR3 sequences, with just under 30% occurring only once. The input for sequencing was cultured CD8+ T cells from PBMCs, taken from culture after CMV antigen stimulation. The receptors come from a human donor in good health (CMV status not recorded). Some clones in this sample may be carry-over from other donors' samples.

The chain links TRBV6-2 or TRBV6-3 to TRBJ1-1, with D hard to call. V was trimmed by 2 bases and J by 4 bases, leaving 8 bases between them. Germline assignment: CDR1 MNHEY and CDR2 SVGEGT. This CDR3 comprises 13 residues. The CDR3 nucleotides are TGTGCCAGCAGTTACGAGCGGCCCACTGAAGCTTTCTTT. Translated, it gives CASSYERPTEAFF.

J is TRBJ2-1 and V is TRBV6-5; D is uncertain. CDR1 MNHEY and CDR2 SVGAGI come from the germline V gene. V was trimmed by 3 bases and J by 5 bases, leaving 8 bases between them. This CDR3 spans 13 amino acids. The chain's CDR3 is CASSYGPHNEQFF. CDR3 nucleotides: TGTGCCAGCAGTTATGGGCCCCACAATGAGCAGTTCTTC.

This clonotype came up a few times. The chain couples TRBV7-9 to TRBJ2-7; 7 bases are a match to TRBD1. V dropped 5 bases and J dropped 1; count of bases not matched to a gene: 11. The germline V gene encodes CDR1 SEHNR and CDR2 FQNEAQ (reference sequence). There are 16 residues in the CDR3. The chain's CDR3 is CASSDSTGVSSYEQYF. In DNA form, the CDR3 reads TGTGCCAGCAGCGACTCTACAGGGGTCAGTTCCTACGAGCAGTACTTC.

This clonotype was recorded many times. V gene TRBV12-3 or TRBV12-4 combines with J gene TRBJ2-7; D possibly corresponds to TRBD1 (6 bases). Trimming pared 5 bases from V and 5 bases from J, leaving 16 bases between. The CDR3 runs 14 residues. CDR3 amino acids: CASSPRDNPHEQYF. The CDR3 DNA reads TGTGCCAGCAGTCCCCGGGACAATCCCCACGAGCAGTACTTC.

The chain links TRBV19 to TRBJ1-1, with a possible D match to TRBD1 (5 bases). The CDR3 runs to 13 residues. V shed 6 bases and J shed 2 bases, with 10 bases lying between them. Germline CDR1 LNHDA, CDR2 SQIVND (reference sequence). In nucleotides, the CDR3 is TGTGCCAGTAGCTCGGACACAAACACTGAAGCTTTCTTT. It is translated as CASSSDTNTEAFF. The full variable domain, in which reference TRBV19 and TRBJ1-1 provide the parts outside the CDR3, is DGGITQSPKYLFRKEGQNVTLSCEQNLNHDAMYWYRQDPGQGLRLIYYSQIVNDFQKGDIAEGYSVSREKKESFPLTVTSAQKNPTAFYLCASSSDTNTEAFFGQGTRLTVV.

This clonotype was counted ten times or more. The rearrangement uses TRBV27 and TRBJ2-6; tentative D call: TRBD1 (6 bases). The CDR3 has 16 residues. V lost 6 bases, J lost 1 base, and 13 bases lay in between. Germline V CDR1 and CDR2: MNHEY, SMNVEV (reference sequence). CDR3 nucleotides: TGTGCCAGCAGCCCAATAGGGGGATCTGGGGCCAACGTCCTGACTTTC. This codes for CASSPIGGSGANVLTF.

The CDR3 protein is CASSLFLAGGPGELFF. The DNA of the CDR3 is TGTGCCAGCAGTTTATTCCTCGCGGGGGGGCCCGGGGAGCTGTTTTTT. This chain joins TRBV27 and TRBJ2-2; TRBD2 matches 9 bases. The CDR3 loop spans 16 amino acids. V dropped 1 base and J dropped 6; count of bases not matched to a gene: 6. In germline, CDR1 is MNHEY, CDR2 SMNVEV (reference sequence).

The chain couples TRBV2 to TRBJ1-1; D is ambiguous. The CDR3 loop spans 11 amino acids. Trimming pared 7 bases from V and 11 bases from J, leaving 14 bases between. Germline assignment: CDR1 SNHLY and CDR2 FYNNEI. CDR3 protein: CASNPRLWAFF. CDR3 nucleotides: TGTGCCAGCAACCCCAGACTTTGGGCTTTCTTT.

This clonotype appeared a few times. The gene calls are TRBV12-3 or TRBV12-4 and TRBJ2-2; 9 bases line up with TRBD1. The CDR3 has 15 residues. V shed 5 bases and J 7 bases; nucleotides not matched to a gene: 8. CDR3 protein: CASSRTGALFGELFF. In DNA form, the CDR3 reads TGTGCCAGCAGTCGGACAGGGGCGCTCTTCGGGGAGCTGTTTTTT.

This clonotype was counted ten times or more. The V call is TRBV7-8, the J call TRBJ2-1; D unclear. Per germline, CDR1 SGHVS and CDR2 FQNEAQ. V lost 5 bases, J lost 6 bases, and 8 bases lay in between. The CDR3 sequence is 12 residues long. DNA of the CDR3: TGTGCCAGCAGCGCTAGGGTCAATGAGCAGTTCTTC. This gives the protein CASSARVNEQFF.

The chain joins TRBV27 to TRBJ2-2; maybe TRBD2 (5 bases). Germline lookup yields CDR1 MNHEY and CDR2 SMNVEV (reference sequence). The CDR3 sequence is 17 residues long. V was shortened by 3 bases and J by 5 bases, with 19 bases between the two germline ends. The DNA for the CDR3 is TGTGCCAGCAGTTTCGGGTCCGGGATCCATGGGACCGGGGAGCTGTTTTTT. Protein sequence: CASSFGSGIHGTGELFF.

This clonotype appeared a few times. V gene TRBV12-3 or TRBV12-4 combines with J gene TRBJ1-1; D is ambiguous. The V gene lost 3 bases and the J gene lost 1 base, with 9 bases spanning the gap. The CDR3 length is 14 residues. CDR3 sequence (DNA): TGTGCCAGCAGTTTTTCGGCCGAGAACACTGAAGCTTTCTTT. Its translation is CASSFSAENTEAFF.

The CDR3 DNA is TGTGCCACCCTTCCGGACAGGGGATCCGGAAACACCATATATTTT. Translation: CATLPDRGSGNTIYF. The genes are TRBV15 and TRBJ1-3; 9 positions match TRBD1. This CDR3 has 15 residues. With 8 bases clipped from V and 4 bases from J, the junction kept 9 bases outside the gene matches. CDR1 LNHNV and CDR2 YYDKDF come from the germline V gene (reference sequence).

This clonotype was observed a few times. This chain joins TRBV27 and TRBJ2-5; D possibly uses TRBD1 or TRBD2 (5 bases each). The ends were cut back, 4 bases at V and 9 bases at J, with 15 bases in the middle. This CDR3 is built from 13 residues. Germline assignment: CDR1 MNHEY and CDR2 SMNVEV (reference sequence). CDR3 bases: TGTGCCAGCAGTTCGGCCGGTAGAGGGGCCCAGTACTTC. Translated: CASSSAGRGAQYF.

The chain uses TRBV7-6 and TRBJ2-1; D not certain. The CDR3 length is 16 residues. Germline V gives CDR1 SGHVS, CDR2 FNYEAQ. The ends were cut back, 0 bases at V and 4 bases at J, with 13 bases in the middle. The CDR3 loop reads CASSLAADVSYNEQFF. In DNA form, the CDR3 reads TGTGCCAGCAGCTTAGCGGCAGACGTGAGTTACAATGAGCAGTTCTTC.

J is TRBJ2-7 and V is TRBV10-3; either TRBD1 or TRBD2 may supply D (5 bases each). Germline assignment: CDR1 ENHRY and CDR2 SYGVKD. The germline V and J ends were trimmed by 3 bases and 3 bases, with 15 bases remaining between them. The CDR3 sequence is 15 residues long. The CDR3 here is CAISEGDEGGYEQYV. CDR3 sequence (DNA): TGTGCCATCAGTGAAGGGGACGAGGGTGGCTACGAGCAGTACGTC.

The chain couples TRBV4-1 to TRBJ2-1; 9 positions agree with TRBD2. The CDR3 extends over 17 amino acids. With 3 bases clipped from V and 7 bases from J, the junction kept 13 bases outside the gene matches. Per the germline V gene, CDR1 is MGHRA and CDR2 is YSYEKL. CDR3 DNA: TGCGCCAGCAGCCAGGAAAGCGGGGGGCTTCCCGTTAATGAGCAGTTCTTC. Translated, it gives CASSQESGGLPVNEQFF.

The V gene is TRBV2, the J gene TRBJ2-3; weak D call: TRBD1 (5 bases). The germline V gene encodes CDR1 SNHLY and CDR2 FYNNEI. V lost 4 bases to trimming and J lost 2 bases, with 13 bases between them. This CDR3 is built from 15 residues. CDR3 DNA: TGTGCCAGCAGTGGTTGGGGCGGTGACACAGATACGCAGTATTTT. This encodes CASSGWGGDTDTQYF.

The rearrangement joins TRBV19 to TRBJ2-1, with a weak D call TRBD1 (6 bases). Trimming shortened V by 4 bases and J by 5 bases, and 15 bases separated the two germline ends. The CDR3 is 15 residues long. Germline V lookup: CDR1 LNHDA, CDR2 SQIVND (reference sequence). In DNA, the CDR3 is TGTGCCAGTAGTACCTCACAGGGAGTGCACAATGAGCAGTTCTTC. Amino acid sequence: CASSTSQGVHNEQFF.

This clonotype occurred many times. The chain is built from TRBV7-2 and TRBJ2-7; the match to TRBD2 covers 11 bases. Trimming took 5 bases from V and 2 from J; bases not matched to a gene: 5. In germline, CDR1 is SGHTA, CDR2 FQGNSA. This CDR3 spans 15 amino acids. The CDR3 region is CASSDLAGGPYEQYF. Here the CDR3 DNA reads TGTGCCAGCAGCGACCTAGCGGGGGGCCCCTACGAGCAGTACTTC.

This clonotype has only a few counts. V usage is TRBV10-3 and J usage is TRBJ2-7; D tentatively fits TRBD1 or TRBD2 (5 bases each). The V end was cut by 6 bases, the J end by 6 bases, with 9 bases between. Germline-derived CDR1 and CDR2 are ENHRY and SYGVKD. The CDR3 has 11 residues. The CDR3 nucleotides are TGTGCCATCAGCCCGGGGCTCGAGCAGTACTTC. This gives the protein CAISPGLEQYF.

Ten or more counts support this clonotype. The chain combines TRBV7-9 with TRBJ1-2, with 7 nucleotides matching TRBD1. J lost 3 bases, V lost 5 bases, and 12 bases had no gene match. The CDR3 runs to 16 residues. The germline V gene encodes CDR1 SEHNR and CDR2 FQNEAQ (reference sequence). The CDR3 is CASSHTDRAEDYGYTF. The CDR3 DNA sequence: TGTGCCAGCAGCCACACCGACAGGGCAGAGGACTATGGCTACACCTTC.

A word on this clonotype: Relative to the germline gene, one junction end is altered; a read error may explain this. The genes are TRBV7-7 and TRBJ2-3; 9 nucleotides align to TRBD1. The CDR3 is 15 residues long. Germline V lookup: CDR1 SSHAT, CDR2 FNYEAQ (reference sequence). The CDR3 region has the DNA TGTGCTAGCAGCTTAGGAACAGGGGGCGCAGATACGCAGTATTTT. Its protein product is CASSLGTGGADTQYF. Together with reference TRBV7-7 and TRBJ2-3, the CDR3 gives the full variable domain: GAGVSQSPRYKVTKRGQDVTLRCDPISSHATLYWYQQALGQGPEFLTYFNYEAQPDKSGLPSDRFSAERPEGSISTLTIQRTEQRDSAMYRCASSLGTGGADTQYFGPGTRLTVL.

The V gene is TRBV7-4, the J gene TRBJ1-1; D perhaps matches TRBD1 (6 bases). The CDR3 runs 15 residues. Germline V gene data show CDR1 as SGHVT and CDR2 as SQSDAQ. V was clipped by 2 bases and J by 3 bases, with 13 bases between them. The CDR3 reads CASSLLVGGYTEAFF. In DNA form, the CDR3 reads TGTGCCAGCAGCTTATTAGTAGGGGGGTACACTGAAGCTTTCTTT.

The V call is TRBV7-9, the J call TRBJ1-1, with a tentative D call TRBD1 (6 bases). V shed 5 bases and J shed 1 base, with 11 bases lying between them. The CDR3 is made up of 14 amino acids. Germline values: CDR1 SEHNR, CDR2 FQNEAQ (reference sequence). CDR3 residues: CASSGWTANTEAFF. Here the CDR3 DNA reads TGTGCCAGCAGCGGATGGACAGCGAACACTGAAGCTTTCTTT.

This clonotype was counted only a few times. CDR3 residues: CAIKGASSYNSPLHF. As DNA, the CDR3 is TGTGCCATTAAAGGGGCGAGCTCCTATAATTCACCCCTCCACTTT. The chain couples TRBV28 to TRBJ1-6; weak D call: TRBD1 (5 bases). The V end was cut by 10 bases, the J end by 0 bases, with 13 bases between. Germline lookup yields CDR1 MDHEN and CDR2 SYDVKM. This CDR3 comprises 15 residues.

The chain combines TRBV4-1 with TRBJ1-1; D call uncertain. Trimming cost V 0 bases and J 4 bases, with 12 bases left between them. The germline gives CDR1 MGHRA, CDR2 YSYEKL. The CDR3 extends over 15 amino acids. As DNA, the CDR3 is TGCGCCAGCAGCCAAGACGGTGGGCAGAGCACTGAAGCTTTCTTT. This sequence encodes CASSQDGGQSTEAFF.

This clonotype was counted ten times or more. This CDR3 is CASKTGPGAFF. The DNA of the CDR3 is TGTGCCAGCAAGACAGGCCCAGGGGCTTTCTTT. This rearrangement joins TRBV12-3 or TRBV12-4 to TRBJ1-1; possible D gene TRBD1, 6 bases. CDR3 size: 11 residues. With 7 bases removed from V and 11 bases from J, the gap between germline ends came to 14 bases.

This clonotype has more than one count but fewer than ten. J is TRBJ1-3 and V is TRBV12-3 or TRBV12-4, with D possibly matching TRBD1 (5 bases). The CDR3 spans 16 residues. Trimming took off 8 bases at V and 1 base at J, with 18 bases between the two ends. CDR3 sequence: CASWDSNRGSGNTIYF. CDR3 nucleotides: TGTGCCAGCTGGGACTCCAATCGGGGATCTGGAAACACCATATATTTT.

This clonotype was counted ten times or more. This chain joins TRBV5-4 and TRBJ1-1, with D maybe TRBD1 (6 bases). The CDR3 length is 19 residues. Trimming removed 6 bases from V and 0 bases from J, with 27 bases in between. Per germline, CDR1 SGHNT and CDR2 YYREEE (reference sequence). For the CDR3, the DNA is TGTGCCAGCACCCCCGGGGGCCCTGGGGTTTACAACATGAACACTGAAGCTTTCTTT. This encodes CASTPGGPGVYNMNTEAFF.